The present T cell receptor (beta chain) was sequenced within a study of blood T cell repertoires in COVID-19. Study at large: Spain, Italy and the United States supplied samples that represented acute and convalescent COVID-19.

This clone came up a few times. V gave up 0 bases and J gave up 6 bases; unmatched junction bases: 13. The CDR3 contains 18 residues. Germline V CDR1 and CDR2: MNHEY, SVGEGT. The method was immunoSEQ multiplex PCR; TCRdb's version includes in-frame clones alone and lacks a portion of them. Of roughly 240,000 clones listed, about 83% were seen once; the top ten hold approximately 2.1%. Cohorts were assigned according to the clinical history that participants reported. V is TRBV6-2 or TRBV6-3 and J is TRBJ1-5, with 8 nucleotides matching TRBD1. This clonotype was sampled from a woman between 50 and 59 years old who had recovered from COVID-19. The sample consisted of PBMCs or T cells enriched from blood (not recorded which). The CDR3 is CASSYSRMWQGALQPQHF. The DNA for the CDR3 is TGTGCCAGCAGTTACTCGCGGATGTGGCAGGGGGCTCTTCAGCCCCAGCATTTT.